This T cell receptor (beta chain) was documented in a study of response to subunit inactivated influenza vaccine. Study-level findings and limits: A suggestion made by the authors is that each seasonal influenza vaccination recruits few new T cells.

TCRdb re-analysed the RT-PCR reads in MiXCR, keeping a single row per CDR3 protein. The sample lists about 620,000 distinct CDR3 sequences, 11% seen once, with approximately 11% in the top ten. This clonotype has more than one count but fewer than ten. The target antigen is unknown. Trimming shortened V by 2 bases and J by 0 bases, and 13 bases separated the two germline ends. CDR3 length: 17 residues. The germline gives CDR1 MDHEN, CDR2 SYDVKM. This sample was also put to use in a study of T cells expressing NK-cell markers. That paper notes: UMIs accompanied the 5'RACE template switching by which TCR beta cDNA was made. In the group of eight sequenced donors, seven were HCMV-seropositive and one was seronegative. In several experiments, sorting was confined to alpha-beta TCR T cells through use of an anti-gamma-delta TCR antibody. Of the CD8+ T cells in about 6 donors, about 1.0-7.5% belonged to dominant NKG2C+ clonotypes.

The sample here was PBMCs from blood, taken on the day of vaccination. The clonotype originates from a man aged 45-65 years who received an inactivated influenza vaccine. V usage is TRBV28 and J usage is TRBJ2-2; D remains unclear. CDR3: CASSLVLRGTNTGELFF. As DNA, the CDR3 is TGTGCCAGCAGTTTAGTTCTTCGCGGAACGAACACCGGGGAGCTGTTTTTT.